A selection of T cell receptor beta chains follows, all from one sample in a study of CD8+CD57+ T cells in acquired aplastic anemia. Using its own MiXCR run on the reads, TCRdb lists one record per CDR3 protein. The sample has approximately 190,000 distinct CDR3 sequences; more than 45% are singletons. Material for sequencing was sorted CD4+, CD8+, or CD8+CD57+ T cells (not recorded which) from PBMCs. All receptors come from a human donor with aplastic anemia. The CDR3 runs from the conserved cysteine through the conserved F or W. Fields, in order: V gene, clone size, D gene, J gene, CDR3 protein, CDR3 DNA. D genes are given only for firm matches. Expanded clones are given a class, and other clones once, few, many or no size at all.

V: TRBV5-1
size: .
D: .
J: TRBJ1-4
CDR3: CASSPRGLGGEKLFF
DNA: TGCGCCAGCAGTCCCCGGGGCCTCGGCGGGGAAAAACTGTTTTTT

V: TRBV7-6
size: many
D: .
J: TRBJ1-4
CDR3: CASSLEAGSNEKLFF
DNA: TGTGCCAGCAGCTTAGAAGCAGGGTCCAATGAAAAACTGTTTTTT

V: TRBV29-1
size: .
D: .
J: TRBJ2-7
CDR3: CSVEAVYEQYF
DNA: TGCAGCGTTGAGGCTGTCTACGAGCAGTACTTC

V: TRBV2
size: .
D: .
J: TRBJ1-5
CDR3: CASSLGGVGEPQHF
DNA: TGTGCCAGCAGCTTAGGCGGGGTAGGGGAGCCCCAGCATTTT

V: TRBV25-1
size: .
D: .
J: TRBJ2-7
CDR3: CASRLSGSYEQYF
DNA: TGTGCCAGCAGACTCAGCGGTTCCTACGAGCAGTACTTC

V: TRBV2
size: .
D: .
J: TRBJ2-2
CDR3: CASRASGELFF
DNA: TGTGCCAGCAGGGCCTCCGGGGAGCTGTTTTTT

V: TRBV29-1
size: .
D: .
J: TRBJ1-1
CDR3: CSARKATANTEAFF
DNA: TGCAGCGCCCGAAAGGCGACGGCGAACACTGAAGCTTTCTTT

V: TRBV19
size: .
D: .
J: TRBJ2-7
CDR3: CASSVELADLGEQYF
DNA: TGTGCCAGCAGCGTAGAACTAGCAGACTTGGGCGAGCAGTACTTC

V: TRBV12-3/TRBV12-4
size: many
D: .
J: TRBJ2-3
CDR3: CASRWGDTQYF
DNA: TGTGCCAGCAGGTGGGGCGATACGCAGTATTTT

V: TRBV7-3
size: few
D: TRBD2
J: TRBJ2-7
CDR3: CASSRSGAASYEQYF
DNA: TGTGCCAGCAGCCGCAGCGGGGCAGCGTCCTACGAGCAGTACTTC

V: TRBV6-1
size: .
D: TRBD1
J: TRBJ1-1
CDR3: CASGQGVARNTEAFF
DNA: TGTGCCAGCGGACAGGGGGTCGCAAGGAACACTGAAGCTTTCTTT

V: TRBV20-1
size: many
D: .
J: TRBJ2-1
CDR3: CSARDPVGNEQFF
DNA: TGCAGTGCTAGAGATCCGGTAGGAAATGAGCAGTTCTTC

V: TRBV24-1
size: few
D: TRBD1
J: TRBJ2-3
CDR3: CATSDRGQGARDTQYF
DNA: TGTGCCACCAGTGACCGTGGACAGGGGGCGCGAGATACGCAGTATTTT

V: TRBV9
size: many
D: .
J: TRBJ1-6
CDR3: CASNPLGDSPLHF
DNA: TGTGCCAGCAATCCCCTAGGGGACTCACCCCTCCACTTT

V: TRBV24-1
size: many
D: TRBD1
J: TRBJ2-1
CDR3: CATSDMTGASSYNEQFF
DNA: TGTGCCACCAGTGACATGACAGGGGCGAGCTCCTACAATGAGCAGTTCTTC

V: TRBV7-2
size: many
D: .
J: TRBJ2-5
CDR3: CASSLRSGQETQYF
DNA: TGTGCCAGCAGCTTAAGGAGCGGGCAAGAGACCCAGTACTTC

V: TRBV2
size: .
D: TRBD1
J: TRBJ2-7
CDR3: CASEPGTANNYEQYF
DNA: TGTGCCAGCGAGCCCGGGACAGCCAACAACTACGAGCAGTACTTC

V: TRBV6-1
size: many
D: .
J: TRBJ2-7
CDR3: CASSQDRLAGEQYF
DNA: TGTGCCAGCAGTCAAGACAGGCTTGCGGGCGAGCAGTACTTC

V: TRBV29-1
size: few
D: TRBD2
J: TRBJ2-7
CDR3: CSAVYPGLAGVYEQYF
DNA: TGCAGCGCCGTATATCCGGGACTAGCGGGAGTGTACGAGCAGTACTTC

V: TRBV20-1
size: many
D: TRBD2
J: TRBJ2-3
CDR3: CSVLAGPRDTQYF
DNA: TGCAGTGTTCTAGCGGGACCGAGAGATACGCAGTATTTT

V: TRBV7-8
size: few
D: .
J: TRBJ2-7
CDR3: CASSLSGLGEQYF
DNA: TGTGCCAGCAGCTTATCAGGGTTAGGGGAGCAGTACTTC

V: TRBV6-2/TRBV6-3
size: many
D: .
J: TRBJ2-1
CDR3: CASKVYNEQFF
DNA: TGTGCCAGCAAAGTATACAATGAGCAGTTCTTC

V: TRBV10-3
size: .
D: .
J: TRBJ2-1
CDR3: CAISNENEQFF
DNA: TGTGCCATCAGTAACGAAAATGAGCAGTTCTTC

V: TRBV19
size: .
D: .
J: TRBJ2-1
CDR3: CASSQVAHYNEQFF
DNA: TGTGCCAGTAGTCAGGTAGCGCACTACAATGAGCAGTTCTTC

V: TRBV2
size: .
D: TRBD1
J: TRBJ1-5
CDR3: CASRRIGQGDLHF
DNA: TGTGCCAGCCGTAGAATTGGACAGGGTGATTTGCATTTT

V: TRBV5-6
size: .
D: .
J: TRBJ2-1
CDR3: CASSDDRGNEQFF
DNA: TGTGCCAGCAGCGACGACCGGGGGAATGAGCAGTTCTTC

V: TRBV6-1
size: many
D: .
J: TRBJ1-5
CDR3: CASRTGLRQPQHF
DNA: TGTGCCAGCAGAACAGGGTTGCGGCAGCCCCAGCATTTT

V: TRBV24-1
size: .
D: .
J: TRBJ1-1
CDR3: CATAERGNTEAFF
DNA: TGTGCCACCGCCGAACGGGGTAACACTGAAGCTTTCTTT

V: TRBV10-3
size: few
D: .
J: TRBJ2-5
CDR3: CAISEDGLETQYF
DNA: TGTGCCATCAGTGAGGATGGTTTGGAGACCCAGTACTTC

V: TRBV5-4
size: .
D: TRBD1
J: TRBJ2-3
CDR3: CASSFDRGTDTQYF
DNA: TGTGCCAGCAGCTTTGACAGGGGCACAGATACGCAGTATTTT

V: TRBV2
size: .
D: .
J: TRBJ2-4
CDR3: CASNELTAENIQYF
DNA: TGTGCCAGCAATGAACTGACCGCGGAAAACATTCAGTACTTC

V: TRBV24-1
size: .
D: .
J: TRBJ2-3
CDR3: CATSDEGPGTQYF
DNA: TGTGCCACCAGTGACGAGGGACCGGGTACGCAGTATTTT

V: TRBV4-3
size: .
D: .
J: TRBJ2-5
CDR3: CASSQSRTRGETQYF
DNA: TGCGCCAGCAGCCAAAGCCGAACCAGGGGAGAGACCCAGTACTTC

V: TRBV24-1
size: .
D: .
J: TRBJ1-5
CDR3: CGTSDSGANQPQHF
DNA: TGTGGCACCAGTGATTCCGGAGCCAATCAGCCCCAGCATTTT

V: TRBV2
size: .
D: .
J: TRBJ2-6
CDR3: CASSAERGANVLTF
DNA: TGTGCCAGCAGTGCGGAGAGGGGGGCCAACGTCCTGACTTTC

V: TRBV7-9
size: many
D: TRBD2
J: TRBJ2-3
CDR3: CASSPGTSGTDTQYF
DNA: TGTGCCAGCAGCCCCGGGACTAGCGGCACAGATACGCAGTATTTT

V: TRBV7-7
size: many
D: TRBD2
J: TRBJ2-7
CDR3: CASSLLAGDPYEQYF
DNA: TGTGCTAGCAGCTTATTAGCGGGAGACCCCTACGAGCAGTACTTC

V: TRBV6-4
size: many
D: .
J: TRBJ1-1
CDR3: CASSEEQGNTEAFF
DNA: TGTGCCAGCAGTGAAGAACAGGGCAACACTGAAGCTTTCTTT

V: TRBV7-2
size: once
D: .
J: TRBJ1-2
CDR3: CASSFPYGYTF
DNA: TGTGCCAGCAGCTTTCCCTATGGCTACACCTTC

V: TRBV4-3
size: .
D: TRBD1
J: TRBJ1-1
CDR3: CASSPRTGGHTEAFF
DNA: TGCGCCAGCAGCCCCCGGACAGGGGGCCACACTGAAGCTTTCTTT

V: TRBV9
size: many
D: .
J: TRBJ2-2
CDR3: CASSVADTGELFF
DNA: TGTGCCAGCAGCGTAGCGGACACCGGGGAGCTGTTTTTT

V: TRBV4-2
size: .
D: TRBD1
J: TRBJ1-4
CDR3: CASSQDRGFEKLFF
DNA: TGTGCCAGCAGCCAGGACAGGGGTTTTGAAAAACTGTTTTTT

V: TRBV7-8
size: .
D: TRBD1
J: TRBJ2-7
CDR3: CASSREAVTGRYEQYF
DNA: TGTGCCAGCAGCCGGGAAGCGGTGACAGGGCGCTACGAGCAGTACTTC

V: TRBV9
size: many
D: TRBD2
J: TRBJ2-1
CDR3: CASSAVISGSTNEQFF
DNA: TGTGCCAGCAGCGCCGTAATTAGCGGGAGTACGAATGAGCAGTTCTTC

V: TRBV11-2
size: .
D: .
J: TRBJ2-1
CDR3: CASSRRPPNERGEQFF
DNA: TGTGCCAGCAGCCGCCGTCCCCCCAATGAACGAGGAGAGCAGTTCTTC

V: TRBV9
size: .
D: .
J: TRBJ2-7
CDR3: CASSRGETYEQYF
DNA: TGTGCCAGCAGCCGCGGGGAAACCTACGAGCAGTACTTC

V: TRBV5-5
size: many
D: TRBD2
J: TRBJ2-3
CDR3: CASSPGLVSSDTQYF
DNA: TGTGCCAGCAGCCCTGGACTAGTGAGCTCAGATACGCAGTATTTT

V: TRBV7-9
size: .
D: .
J: TRBJ1-1
CDR3: CASSQEPEAYF
DNA: TGCGCCAGCAGCCAAGAACCTGAAGCTTACTTT

V: TRBV15
size: .
D: TRBD1
J: TRBJ2-1
CDR3: CATSRVRQGVNNKQFF
DNA: TGTGCCACCAGCAGAGTGCGACAGGGGGTTAACAATAAGCAGTTCTTC

V: TRBV5-4
size: .
D: .
J: TRBJ2-1
CDR3: CASSFSRLTYDEQFF
DNA: TGTGCCAGCAGCTTTTCCCGACTTACCTACGATGAGCAGTTCTTC

V: TRBV7-9
size: many
D: .
J: TRBJ2-7
CDR3: CASSPGPSYEQYF
DNA: TGTGCCAGCAGTCCCGGACCATCCTACGAGCAGTACTTC

V: TRBV29-1
size: .
D: TRBD1
J: TRBJ1-1
CDR3: CSVIDRAEGAFF
DNA: TGCAGCGTCATTGACAGGGCGGAGGGAGCTTTCTTT

V: TRBV19
size: .
D: .
J: TRBJ2-1
CDR3: CASSIDLAGSNEQFF
DNA: TGTGCCAGTAGTATAGATCTAGCAGGGTCCAATGAGCAGTTCTTC

V: TRBV30
size: .
D: .
J: TRBJ2-3
CDR3: CAWSVSGSVDTQYF
DNA: TGTGCCTGGAGTGTAAGTGGGAGTGTGGATACGCAGTATTTT